This T cell receptor beta chain came from a study of immune cell composition in non-small cell lung cancer. Remarks on this clone: Its target is not known.

Profiling relied on immunoSEQ multiplex PCR, and the TCRdb table lists in-frame clones only, not all of them. Here the sample spans under 3,000 clones, roughly 80% being singletons. Overall study findings and caveats: Tumour TCR-beta clonality showed no significant link to smoking pack-years.

This CDR3 spans 15 amino acids. The germline V gene encodes CDR1 SGHTA and CDR2 FQGNSA. The ends lost 5 bases at V and 3 bases at J; junction bases unmatched: 6. The TCR comes from a human donor with non-small cell lung cancer. This chain joins TRBV7-2 and TRBJ2-1; the match to TRBD1 covers 8 bases. The sample was lung tumor tissue. CDR3 bases: TGTGCCAGCAGCAAACAGGGGGTATTCTACAATGAGCAGTTCTTC. Its protein product is CASSKQGVFYNEQFF.